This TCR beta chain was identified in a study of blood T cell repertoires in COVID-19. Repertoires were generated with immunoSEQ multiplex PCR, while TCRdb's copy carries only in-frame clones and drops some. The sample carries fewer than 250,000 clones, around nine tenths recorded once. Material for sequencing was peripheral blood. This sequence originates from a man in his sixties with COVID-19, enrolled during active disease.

Written as DNA, the CDR3 is TGTGCCAGCAGCCCAAAGACTAGCGGGAGTTCTATAAGGTCCTACGAGCAGTACTTC. This gives the protein CASSPKTSGSSIRSYEQYF. The V gene is TRBV5-6, the J gene TRBJ2-7; 12 nucleotides agree with TRBD2. Trimming cost V 4 bases and J 1 base; bases outside gene matches: 15. Germline assignment: CDR1 SGHDT and CDR2 YYEEEE. The CDR3 is 19 residues long.